A single sample is the source of the 27 T cell receptor beta chains below, sequenced in a study of CD8 T cells in Susac syndrome. When the RNA was reverse transcribed, random hexamers were used with an input of about 0.5 to 1 ug. TCRdb independently ran MiXCR on the immunoSEQ multiplex PCR reads; one entry per CDR3 protein. This sample has around 81,000 distinct CDR3 sequences, with 94% found just once. The sequenced sample consisted of CD8+ T cells from PBMCs. The receptor set was obtained from a human donor with Susac syndrome.

This chain joins TRBV5-1 and TRBJ2-7; D unclear. Germline CDR1 and CDR2: SGHRS and YFSETQ. CDR3 size: 13 residues. The V and J ends lost 1 base and 2 bases respectively, with 7 bases between them. For the CDR3, the DNA is TGCGCCAGCAGCTTGTCGCATGCCTACGAGCAGTACTTC. Amino acids: CASSLSHAYEQYF. Based on the CDR3 plus reference TRBV5-1 and TRBJ2-7, the full variable domain is KAGVTQTPRYLIKTRGQQVTLSCSPISGHRSVSWYQQTPGQGLQFLFEYFSETQRNKGNFPGRFSGRQFSNSRSEMNVSTLELGDSALYLCASSLSHAYEQYFGPGTRLTVT.

The chain is built from TRBV25-1 and TRBJ1-5; D gene ambiguous. The germline V and J ends were trimmed by 2 bases and 1 base, with 6 bases remaining between them. CDR3 length: 14 amino acids. Germline CDR1 and CDR2: MGHDK and SYGVNS. The CDR3 DNA follows: TGTGCCAGCAGTGAAATATCGAGCAATCAGCCCCAGCATTTT. Its protein product is CASSEISSNQPQHF.

The chain recombines TRBV25-1 with TRBJ1-5, with 9 bases that match TRBD1. CDR1 and CDR2 (germline): MGHDK, SYGVNS. This CDR3 is built from 14 residues. The trim removed 4 bases at V and 4 bases at J, leaving 2 bases unmatched. CDR3 in amino acids: CASSAGQGNQPQHF. For the CDR3, the DNA is TGTGCCAGCAGTGCAGGACAGGGGAATCAGCCCCAGCATTTT.

The rearrangement joins TRBV29-1 to TRBJ1-2; 7 bases are shared with TRBD1. The CDR3 length is 13 residues. V was clipped by 5 bases and J by 6 bases; unmatched bases: 9. The germline CDR1 and CDR2 sequences are SQVTM and ANQGSEA. In DNA, the CDR3 is TGCAGCGTTCGCGGGACAGATGCCCATGGCTACACCTTC. It specifies CSVRGTDAHGYTF.

The J gene is TRBJ1-1, the V gene TRBV7-9; D gene unclear. Per the germline V gene, CDR1 is SEHNR and CDR2 is FQNEAQ (reference sequence). The CDR3 is 13 residues long. Trimming removed 5 bases at V and 3 bases at J, with 10 bases between. The CDR3 bases are TGTGCCAGCAGCACAAAACAGTACACTGAAGCTTTCTTT. It translates to CASSTKQYTEAFF.

The rearrangement links TRBV21-1 to TRBJ2-4; the table names TRBD1, a call not compared with the DNA. TRBV21-1 is classified as a pseudogene. CDR3 length: 17 amino acids. This chain's CDR3 is CASSKAGQRRAKNIQYF. The CDR3 bases are TGTGCCAGCAGCAAAGCGGGACAAAGGAGGGCCAAAAACATTCAGTACTTC.

The rearrangement links TRBV29-1 to TRBJ2-5; 11 bases align to TRBD2. The CDR3 has 14 residues. The V segment lost 3 bases and the J segment 4 bases; nucleotides outside the gene matches: 4. In germline, CDR1 is SQVTM, CDR2 ANQGSEA. In DNA form, the CDR3 reads TGCAGCGTTGATACTAGCGGGGGACGAGAGACCCAGTACTTC. It is translated as CSVDTSGGRETQYF.

This rearrangement joins TRBV2 to TRBJ2-1; possibly TRBD1 or TRBD2 for D (5 bases each). The CDR3 is 14 amino acids. The V gene's germline CDR1 is SNHLY and CDR2 FYNNEI. Trimming took 7 bases from V and 4 from J, leaving 14 bases between them. The CDR3 loop is CASNPGTMYNEQFF. Here the CDR3 DNA reads TGTGCCAGCAACCCAGGGACGATGTACAATGAGCAGTTCTTC.

The gene calls are TRBV25-1 and TRBJ2-2; D is ambiguous. With 8 bases removed from V and 0 bases from J, the gap between germline ends came to 7 bases. Germline V CDR1 and CDR2: MGHDK, SYGVNS. The CDR3 contains 13 residues. The CDR3 is CASGRTNTGELFF. The CDR3 region has the DNA TGTGCCAGCGGACGGACGAACACCGGGGAGCTGTTTTTT.

The rearrangement joins TRBV20-1 to TRBJ2-1; the D is unclear. Germline lookup yields CDR1 DFQATT and CDR2 SNEGSKA (reference sequence). V lost 6 bases and J 7 bases, leaving 13 bases between the germline ends. This CDR3 has 12 amino acids. CDR3: CSAQGWGNEQFF. In DNA, the CDR3 is TGCAGTGCACAAGGGTGGGGTAATGAGCAGTTCTTC.

V is TRBV6-5 and J is TRBJ2-3; D is tentatively TRBD1 or TRBD2 (5 bases each). The germline CDR1 and CDR2 sequences are MNHEY and SVGAGI. The CDR3 spans 15 residues. V gave up 2 bases and J gave up 0 bases, with 9 bases separating them. CDR3 residues: CASSYGGPSTDTQYF. CDR3 bases: TGTGCCAGCAGTTACGGGGGACCTAGCACAGATACGCAGTATTTT.

The chain carries TRBV4-3 and TRBJ2-7; a weak D match, TRBD1 (6 bases). The germline V gene has CDR1 LGHNA and CDR2 YSLEER. Trimming stripped 4 bases from V and 2 bases from J, with 15 bases between. CDR3 length equals 15 residues. CDR3 amino acids: CASSPGREGAYEQYF. The CDR3 DNA reads TGCGCCAGCAGCCCGGGGAGAGAGGGGGCCTACGAGCAGTACTTC.

This rearrangement joins TRBV13 to TRBJ1-2; no clear D gene. Germline loops: CDR1 PRHDT, CDR2 FYEKMQ (reference sequence). This CDR3 contains 13 residues. Trimming shortened V by 1 base and J by 6 bases, and 9 bases separated the two germline ends. CDR3 region: CASSLDRLDGYTF. The CDR3 DNA follows: TGTGCCAGCAGCTTAGACAGACTGGATGGCTACACCTTC.

The chain recombines TRBV12-3 or TRBV12-4 with TRBJ1-5; D gene unclear. Trimming cost V 3 bases and J 7 bases, with 16 bases left between them. This CDR3 has 15 residues. The chain's CDR3 is CASSFRPTGEQPQHF. In DNA, the CDR3 is TGTGCCAGCAGTTTTAGGCCCACCGGGGAACAGCCCCAGCATTTT.

The J gene is TRBJ1-1, the V gene TRBV13; D is perhaps TRBD1 (6 bases). Germline V gene lookup returns CDR1 PRHDT and CDR2 FYEKMQ (reference sequence). V was clipped by 5 bases and J by 5 bases, with 24 bases between them. The CDR3 consists of 17 residues. The CDR3 reads CASSPTGYGTLGTEAFF. For the CDR3, the DNA is TGTGCCAGCAGCCCCACCGGGTACGGGACATTGGGAACTGAAGCTTTCTTT.

This clonotype has just one count. The rearrangement joins TRBV20-1 to TRBJ2-1; D is perhaps TRBD2 (5 bases). The CDR3 has 15 residues. V lost 3 bases and J lost 4, with 16 bases in between. CDR1 is DFQATT and CDR2 is SNEGSKA in the germline V gene (reference sequence). CDR3 DNA: TGCAGTGCTAGTAGAGGGTGGGATGGTTACAATGAGCAGTTCTTC. Translating it yields CSASRGWDGYNEQFF.

The chain joins TRBV19 to TRBJ2-2, with 7 bases fitting TRBD2. V shed 5 bases, J shed 5 bases, and the junction held 5 bases outside the gene matches. The CDR3 runs to 14 residues. Per germline, CDR1 LNHDA and CDR2 SQIVND (reference sequence). CDR3 residues: CASSLASGTGELFF. The CDR3 nucleotides are TGTGCCAGTAGTTTGGCTAGCGGTACCGGGGAGCTGTTTTTT.

The J gene is TRBJ1-5, the V gene TRBV7-8; the D gene is possibly TRBD1 (6 bases). Germline V gives CDR1 SGHVS, CDR2 FQNEAQ. V lost 1 base and J lost 5, with 12 bases in between. The CDR3 covers 15 residues. In DNA form, the CDR3 reads TGTGCCAGCAGCTTAGGTTCAGGGGCGCATCAGCCCCAGCATTTT. Amino acid sequence: CASSLGSGAHQPQHF.

The rearrangement uses TRBV9 and TRBJ1-1; D unclear. Per germline, CDR1 SGDLS and CDR2 YYNGEE. CDR3 length: 14 amino acids. With 0 bases removed from V and 3 bases from J, the gap between germline ends came to 9 bases. CDR3 amino acids: CASSVVKAHTEAFF. CDR3 sequence (DNA): TGTGCCAGCAGCGTAGTTAAGGCCCACACTGAAGCTTTCTTT.

CDR3 residues: CASSPAGDLGTEAFF. CDR3 sequence (DNA): TGTGCCAGCAGCCCGGCGGGGGACTTGGGCACTGAAGCTTTCTTT. The chain combines TRBV5-4 with TRBJ1-1, with D possibly matching TRBD1 (5 bases). The germline V gene encodes CDR1 SGHNT and CDR2 YYREEE (reference sequence). The CDR3 consists of 15 residues. With 4 bases removed from V and 4 bases from J, the gap between germline ends came to 17 bases.

The V and J genes are TRBV29-1 and TRBJ1-1; a weak D match, TRBD1 (5 bases). The V end was cut by 7 bases, the J end by 7 bases, with 16 bases between. Germline V gene sequence: CDR1 SQVTM, CDR2 ANQGSEA. This CDR3 is 12 amino acids long. CDR3 amino acids: CSDIFGGGEAFF. The CDR3 DNA reads as TGCAGCGACATCTTTGGGGGAGGTGAAGCTTTCTTT.

This clonotype has just one count. The CDR3 nucleotides read TGTGCCAGCAGTTTATCAGGGACAGGGGCCTTCTACGAGCAGTACTTC. Its translation: CASSLSGTGAFYEQYF. V and J are TRBV27 and TRBJ2-7; TRBD1 matches 10 bases. V lost 0 bases and J lost 3; bases outside the gene matches: 5. Germline V gene data show CDR1 as MNHEY and CDR2 as SMNVEV (reference sequence). The CDR3 loop spans 16 amino acids.

This chain uses TRBV7-9 with TRBJ1-1, with D possibly TRBD1 on 5 matching bases. V was cut by 5 bases and J by 4 bases, with 11 bases left in between. CDR1 and CDR2 from the germline V gene are SEHNR and FQNEAQ (reference sequence). CDR3 length: 13 amino acids. The CDR3 sequence is CASSPTGGTEAFF. The CDR3, as DNA: TGTGCCAGCAGCCCGACGGGGGGCACTGAAGCTTTCTTT.

The CDR3 DNA sequence: TGTGCCAGCAGTTTACGTCAAGGGGGCCAGGGCGAGCAGTACTTC. It translates to CASSLRQGGQGEQYF. The chain couples TRBV12-3 or TRBV12-4 to TRBJ2-7, with TRBD1 matching 7 bases. Germline trimming cut 2 bases from V and 6 bases from J; bases unmatched to any gene: 10. This CDR3 has 15 residues.

The V call is TRBV20-1, the J call TRBJ2-1; TRBD2 matches at 9 bases. V gave up 5 bases and J gave up 4 bases; unmatched junction bases: 6. The V gene's germline CDR1 is DFQATT and CDR2 SNEGSKA (reference sequence). This CDR3 has 14 amino acids. Here the CDR3 reads CSASPTSGYNEQFF. Here the CDR3 DNA reads TGCAGTGCTTCCCCGACTAGCGGATACAATGAGCAGTTCTTC.

This sequence joins TRBV9 and TRBJ2-3; no reliable D call. The length of the CDR3 is 13 residues. Trimming removed 3 bases at V and 0 bases at J, with 5 bases between. Per the germline V gene, CDR1 is SGDLS and CDR2 is YYNGEE. The DNA for the CDR3 is TGTGCCAGCAGCGCTCTAAGCACAGATACGCAGTATTTT. It specifies CASSALSTDTQYF.

J is TRBJ2-2 and V is TRBV29-1; 9 bases match TRBD2. With V trimmed by 6 bases and J by 7 bases, 9 bases remained unmatched. Per germline, CDR1 SQVTM and CDR2 ANQGSEA. This CDR3 comprises 14 residues. CDR3 sequence (DNA): TGCAGCGTCGACTGGACTAGCGAAGACGGGGAGCTGTTTTTT. Translating it yields CSVDWTSEDGELFF.